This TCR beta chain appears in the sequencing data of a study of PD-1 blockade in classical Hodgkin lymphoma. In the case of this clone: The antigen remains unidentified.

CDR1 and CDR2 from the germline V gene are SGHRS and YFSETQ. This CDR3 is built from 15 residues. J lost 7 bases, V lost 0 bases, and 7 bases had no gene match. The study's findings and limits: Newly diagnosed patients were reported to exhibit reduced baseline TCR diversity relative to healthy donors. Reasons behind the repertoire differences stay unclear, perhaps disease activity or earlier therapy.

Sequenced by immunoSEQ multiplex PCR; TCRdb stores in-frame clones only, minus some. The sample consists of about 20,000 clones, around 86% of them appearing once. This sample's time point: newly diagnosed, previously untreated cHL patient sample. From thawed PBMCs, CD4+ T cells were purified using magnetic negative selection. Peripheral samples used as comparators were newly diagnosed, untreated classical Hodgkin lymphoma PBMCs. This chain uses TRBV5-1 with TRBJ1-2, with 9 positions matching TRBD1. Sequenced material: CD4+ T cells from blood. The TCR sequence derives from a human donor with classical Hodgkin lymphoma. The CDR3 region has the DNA TGCGCCAGCAGCTTGGAACAGGGGGCGTCTGGTGGCTACACCTTC. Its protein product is CASSLEQGASGGYTF.